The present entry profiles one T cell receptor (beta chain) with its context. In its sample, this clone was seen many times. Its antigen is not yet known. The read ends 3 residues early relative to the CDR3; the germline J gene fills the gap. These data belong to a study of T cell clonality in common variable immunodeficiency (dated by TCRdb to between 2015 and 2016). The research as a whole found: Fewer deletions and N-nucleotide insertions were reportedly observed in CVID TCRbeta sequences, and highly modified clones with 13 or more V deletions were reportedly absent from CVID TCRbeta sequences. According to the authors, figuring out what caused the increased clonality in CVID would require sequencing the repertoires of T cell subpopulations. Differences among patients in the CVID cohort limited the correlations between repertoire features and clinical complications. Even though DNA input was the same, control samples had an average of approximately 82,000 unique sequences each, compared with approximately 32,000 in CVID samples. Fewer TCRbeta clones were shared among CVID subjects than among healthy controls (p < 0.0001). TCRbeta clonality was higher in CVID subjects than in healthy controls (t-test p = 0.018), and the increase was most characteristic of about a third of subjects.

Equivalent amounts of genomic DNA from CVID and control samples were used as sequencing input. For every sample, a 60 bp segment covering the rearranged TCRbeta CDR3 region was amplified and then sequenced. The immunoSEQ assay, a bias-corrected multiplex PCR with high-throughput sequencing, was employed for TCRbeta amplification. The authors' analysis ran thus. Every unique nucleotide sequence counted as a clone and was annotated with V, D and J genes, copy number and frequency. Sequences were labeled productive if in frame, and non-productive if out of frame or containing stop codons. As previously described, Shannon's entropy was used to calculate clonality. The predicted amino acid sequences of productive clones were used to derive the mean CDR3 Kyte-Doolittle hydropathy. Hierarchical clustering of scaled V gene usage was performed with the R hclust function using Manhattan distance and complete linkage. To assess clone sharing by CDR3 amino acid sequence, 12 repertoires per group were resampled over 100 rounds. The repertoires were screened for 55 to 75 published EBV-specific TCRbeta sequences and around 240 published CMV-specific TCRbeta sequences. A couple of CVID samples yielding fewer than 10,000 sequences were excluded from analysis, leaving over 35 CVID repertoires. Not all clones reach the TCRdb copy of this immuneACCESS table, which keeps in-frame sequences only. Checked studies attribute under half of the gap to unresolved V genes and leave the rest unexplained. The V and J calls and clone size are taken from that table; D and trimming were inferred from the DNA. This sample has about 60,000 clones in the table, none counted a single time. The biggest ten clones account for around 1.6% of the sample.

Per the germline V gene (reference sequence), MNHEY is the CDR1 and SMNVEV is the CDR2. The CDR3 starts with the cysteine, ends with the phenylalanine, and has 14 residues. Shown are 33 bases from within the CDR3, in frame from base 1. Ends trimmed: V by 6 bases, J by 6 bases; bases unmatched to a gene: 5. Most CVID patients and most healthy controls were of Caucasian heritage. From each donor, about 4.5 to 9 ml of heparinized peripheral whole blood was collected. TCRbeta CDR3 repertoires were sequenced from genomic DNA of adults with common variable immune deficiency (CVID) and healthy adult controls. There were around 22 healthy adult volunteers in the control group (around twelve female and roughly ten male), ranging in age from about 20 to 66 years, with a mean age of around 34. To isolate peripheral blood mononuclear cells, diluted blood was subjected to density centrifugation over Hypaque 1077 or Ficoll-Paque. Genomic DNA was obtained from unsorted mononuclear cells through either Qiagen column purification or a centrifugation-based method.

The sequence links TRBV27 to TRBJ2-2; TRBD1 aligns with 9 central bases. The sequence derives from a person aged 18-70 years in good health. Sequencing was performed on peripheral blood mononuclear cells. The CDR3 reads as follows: CASRKQGASGELFF. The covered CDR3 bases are TGTGCCAGCAGAAAACAGGGGGCGTCCGGGGAG.